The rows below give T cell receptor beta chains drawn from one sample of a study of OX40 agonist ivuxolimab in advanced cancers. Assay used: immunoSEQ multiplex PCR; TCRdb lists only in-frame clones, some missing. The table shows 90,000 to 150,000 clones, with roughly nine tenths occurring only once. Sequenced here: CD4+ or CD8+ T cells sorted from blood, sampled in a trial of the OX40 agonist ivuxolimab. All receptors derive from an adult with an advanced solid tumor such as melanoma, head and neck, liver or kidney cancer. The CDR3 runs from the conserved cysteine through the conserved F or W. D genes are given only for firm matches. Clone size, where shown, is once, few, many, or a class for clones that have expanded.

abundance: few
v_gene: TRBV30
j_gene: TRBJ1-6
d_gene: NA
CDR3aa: CAWSPNSPLHF
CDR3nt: TGTGCCTGGAGTCCGAATTCACCCCTCCACTTT

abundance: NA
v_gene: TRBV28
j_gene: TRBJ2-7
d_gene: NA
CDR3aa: CATTPWSPSSYEQYF
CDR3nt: TGTGCCACCACCCCGTGGTCGCCGAGCTCCTACGAGCAGTACTTC

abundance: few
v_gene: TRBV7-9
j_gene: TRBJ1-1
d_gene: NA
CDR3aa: CASSIGVFSSHRNTEAFF
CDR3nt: TGTGCCAGCAGCATAGGGGTGTTCTCGTCCCATCGGAACACTGAAGCTTTCTTT

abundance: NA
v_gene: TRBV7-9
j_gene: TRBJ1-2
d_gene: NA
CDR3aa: CASSHDSPYGYTF
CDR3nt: TGTGCCAGCAGCCACGACAGCCCCTATGGCTACACCTTC

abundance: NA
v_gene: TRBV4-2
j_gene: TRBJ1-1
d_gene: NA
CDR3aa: CASSQLMNTEAFF
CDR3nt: TGTGCCAGCAGCCAATTGATGAACACTGAAGCTTTCTTT

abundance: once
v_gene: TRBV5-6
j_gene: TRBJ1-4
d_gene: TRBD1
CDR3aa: CASSAYMDREKLFF
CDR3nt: TGTGCCAGCAGCGCTTACATGGACAGGGAAAAACTGTTTTTT

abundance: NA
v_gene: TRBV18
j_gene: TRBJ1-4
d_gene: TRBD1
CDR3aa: CASSDRQGPNEKLFF
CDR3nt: TGTGCCAGCTCGGACCGACAGGGCCCTAATGAAAAACTGTTTTTT

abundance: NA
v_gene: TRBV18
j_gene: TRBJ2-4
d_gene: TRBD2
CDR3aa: CASSPAGTSGGIQYF
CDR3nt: TGTGCCAGCTCACCCGCCGGGACTAGCGGGGGGATTCAGTACTTC

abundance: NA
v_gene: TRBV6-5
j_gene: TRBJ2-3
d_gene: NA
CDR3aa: CASSDTYSSTDTQYF
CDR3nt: TGTGCCAGCAGCGATACATACTCTAGCACAGATACGCAGTATTTT

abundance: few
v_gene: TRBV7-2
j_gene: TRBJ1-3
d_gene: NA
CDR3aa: CASSLMSDTIYF
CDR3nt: TGTGCCAGCAGCTTAATGTCGGACACCATATATTTT

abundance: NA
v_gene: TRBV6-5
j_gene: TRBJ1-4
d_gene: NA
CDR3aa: CASSRREVEKLFF
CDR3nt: TGTGCCAGCAGCAGAAGGGAGGTTGAAAAACTGTTTTTT

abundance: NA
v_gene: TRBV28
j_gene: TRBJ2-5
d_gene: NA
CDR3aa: CASSAPTGAGSETQYF
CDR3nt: TGTGCCAGCAGTGCCCCCACAGGGGCCGGGAGTGAGACCCAGTACTTC

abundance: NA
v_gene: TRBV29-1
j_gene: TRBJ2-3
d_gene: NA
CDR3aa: CSVEAQGWTDTQYF
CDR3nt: TGCAGCGTTGAGGCGCAGGGATGGACAGATACGCAGTATTTT

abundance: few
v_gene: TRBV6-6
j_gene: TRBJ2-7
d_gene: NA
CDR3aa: CASSSQGNEQYF
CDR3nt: TGTGCCAGCAGTTCGCAGGGTAACGAGCAGTACTTC

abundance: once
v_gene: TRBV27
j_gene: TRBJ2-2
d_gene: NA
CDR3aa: CASSPRATNTGELFF
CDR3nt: TGTGCCAGCAGCCCGAGAGCGACGAACACCGGGGAGCTGTTTTTT

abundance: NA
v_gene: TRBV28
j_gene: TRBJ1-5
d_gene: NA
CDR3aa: CASSWDGNQPQHF
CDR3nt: TGTGCCAGCAGTTGGGACGGCAATCAGCCCCAGCATTTT

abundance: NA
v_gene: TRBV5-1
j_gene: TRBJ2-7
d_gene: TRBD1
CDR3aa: CASSEQGKSYF
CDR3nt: TGCGCCAGCAGCGAACAGGGGAAATCGTACTTC